This T cell receptor (beta chain) was profiled in a study of a mutant IDH1 vaccine in newly diagnosed glioma. Study-level background: Patients under treatment included about 60% males and 37.5% females and had a mean age of approximately 43 years. Pretreatment consisted of radiotherapy, temozolomide, or both, with most receiving both.

Time point indicated: baseline, week 1 (first vaccination visit). As for treatment: pre-vaccination baseline after standard-of-care therapy. The donors had new WHO grade 3 or 4 astrocytomas; these were IDH1-mutant and ATRX-lost. This CDR3 contains 19 residues. The V gene end was trimmed by 0 bases and the J gene end by 2 bases; junction bases not matched to a gene: 13. Germline-derived CDR1 and CDR2 are KGHSH and LQKENI. Produced via immunoSEQ multiplex PCR; TCRdb's table is partial and in-frame only. The table lists nearly 50,000 clones, around 86% of them singletons. The sequence was obtained from a man aged 40-50 years with glioma. Sequencing used PBMCs, obtained from a glioma patient treated with radiotherapy, temozolomide or both. The V and J genes are TRBV18 and TRBJ2-5; 9 bases line up with TRBD2. Here the CDR3 DNA reads TGTGCCAGCTCACCACCCGAGCTAGCGGGGCTCCGCTTTCAAGAGACCCAGTACTTC. Its protein is CASSPPELAGLRFQETQYF.